The following is a T cell receptor (beta chain) sequence with its context. The sample holds many counts of this clonotype. There is no known antigen for this receptor. Nothing much larger sits one base from this clone, and base qualities are not available. These data are taken from a study of response to subunit inactivated influenza vaccine (dated by TCRdb to 2016 to 2019). Study-level background: Deep quantitative profiling of the T cell receptor repertoire was used in the study to follow responses to a trivalent subunit inactivated influenza vaccine. Results the study describes overall, beyond this receptor: The authors suggested that each seasonal influenza vaccination may recruit only a limited number of new T cells.

V is shortened by 4 bases, J by 0 bases, and the region joining them spans 9 bases. Looking up the germline V gene yields CDR1 MNHEY and CDR2 SVGEGT. Reading from cysteine to phenylalanine, the CDR3 counts 14 amino acids. Only the CDR3 portion is preserved as DNA: 42 bases, with reading frame beginning at the first base. Libraries came from RT-PCR. TCRdb shows the sequencer as Illumina HiSeq 2500. TCRdb reprocessing: public reads trimmed at Q25 with fastp, clones called with MiXCR, in-frame beta chains kept. Rows are combined by CDR3 protein, so each entry shows the most common genes and DNA. The sample table lists hundreds of thousands of distinct CDR3 sequences, around 15% of them with a count of one. Together, the top ten hold 7.5% to 8% of the sample.

Here the chain combines TRBV6-2 or TRBV6-3 and TRBJ1-1; TRBD1 might be the D gene, on 5 matching bases. This sample comprised PBMCs from blood, obtained roughly 2 weeks before vaccination. The source of this sequence is a man aged 50 to 59 who received an inactivated influenza vaccine. Donor details come from another sample of the same person, matched by shared clones. The sequence in DNA is TGTGCCAGCAGTTCAGACAGCTTGAACACTGAAGCTTTCTTT. This codes for CASSSDSLNTEAFF.